The 8 T cell receptor beta chains below were found in one sample sequenced in a study of cytomegalovirus exposure and HLA in healthy donors. Generated by immunoSEQ multiplex PCR, the TCRdb table keeps only in-frame clones and is missing some. Altogether 160,000 or so clones are present, around 85% being singletons, with the ten largest covering approximately 2.4%. Sequencing was carried out using PBMCs. These receptors all come from a man aged 25-40 years in good health and CMV-seropositive.

V usage is TRBV19 and J usage is TRBJ1-2; D is uncertain. This CDR3 spans 12 amino acids. Deletions cut 7 bases from V and 8 bases from J, with 14 bases between. Germline V lookup: CDR1 LNHDA, CDR2 SQIVND (reference sequence). The DNA for the CDR3 is TGTGCCAGTACCACGGGTCCATCGGGCTACACCTTC. Protein product: CASTTGPSGYTF.

The CDR3 nucleotides are TGCGCCAGCAGCTGGGGGCCCCTCGGGAACACAGATACGCAGTATTTT. Its translation: CASSWGPLGNTDTQYF. The chain carries TRBV5-1 and TRBJ2-3; D perhaps matches TRBD1 (6 bases). The CDR3 has 16 residues. Germline CDR1 and CDR2: SGHRS and YFSETQ. Between the trimmed V and J ends, which lost 3 bases and 2 bases, there was a span of 16 bases.

V is TRBV5-8 and J is TRBJ1-5; 11 bases line up with TRBD1. The CDR3 is 14 residues long. Trimming removed 3 bases from V and 6 bases from J; junction bases left unmatched: 2. Germline CDR1 is SGHTS and CDR2 is YDEGEE. DNA of the CDR3: TGTGCCAGCAGCTGGACAGGGGGCGGTCAGCCCCAGCATTTT. It yields the protein CASSWTGGGQPQHF.

The chain combines TRBV4-1 with TRBJ1-6; TRBD1 matches at 8 bases. The V gene end was trimmed by 0 bases and the J gene end by 8 bases; junction bases not matched to a gene: 9. There are 17 residues in the CDR3. Germline CDR1 MGHRA, CDR2 YSYEKL. In DNA, the CDR3 is TGCGCCAGCAGCCAAGAGGGGGCGGGACAGGTTTATTCACCCCTCCACTTT. Translating it yields CASSQEGAGQVYSPLHF.

This clone was seen once. The chain employs TRBV29-1 and TRBJ2-4; TRBD2 matches 7 bases. Per the germline V gene, CDR1 is SQVTM and CDR2 is ANQGSEA. J was trimmed by 8 bases and V by 3 bases; bases with no gene match: 7. The CDR3 extends over 13 amino acids. CDR3 nucleotides: TGCAGCGTTGACCCTGGGGAGGGTTACATTCAGTACTTC. It yields the protein CSVDPGEGYIQYF.

The chain couples TRBV12-5 to TRBJ1-1; the D is unclear. V lost 0 bases, J lost 0 bases, and 20 bases lay in between. This CDR3 comprises 19 residues. Germline V lookup: CDR1 LGHNT, CDR2 FRNRAP. Here the CDR3 DNA reads TGTGCTAGTGGTTTGGTACCGGATGGAGTTAAGGCCATGAACACTGAAGCTTTCTTT. Translation: CASGLVPDGVKAMNTEAFF.

This rearrangement joins TRBV6-1 to TRBJ1-2; D is perhaps TRBD1 (6 bases). Trimming cost V 5 bases and J 5 bases, with 18 bases left between them. The CDR3 has 15 residues. Germline values: CDR1 MNHNS, CDR2 SASEGT. DNA for the CDR3: TGTGCCAGCAGTTCGACCGCGGCAGGGGTTTATGGCTACACCTTC. Amino acids: CASSSTAAGVYGYTF.

The V and J genes are TRBV29-1 and TRBJ2-7; D might be TRBD2 (6 bases). Trimming removed 0 bases at V and 0 bases at J, with 9 bases between. This CDR3 is built from 14 residues. CDR1 SQVTM and CDR2 ANQGSEA come from the germline V gene. CDR3 DNA sequence: TGCAGCGTTGAAGATCACGGGAGCTCCTACGAGCAGTACTTC. Translation: CSVEDHGSSYEQYF.